In its sample, the clone carrying this TCR beta chain was seen a few times. Its matching antigen is unknown. It was with 60 Vbeta and 13 Jbeta primers that the PCR ran. Data came from immunoSEQ multiplex PCR; TCRdb stores just in-frame clones and leaves some out. Of 110,000 to 150,000 clones listed, 60% to 85% are singletons. These data belong to a study of cytomegalovirus exposure and HLA in healthy donors. General study points: While the bulk of TCR sequences proved rare, some public TCRs turned up in many donors. Later work showed greater clonal expansion in HLA-associated TCR beta chains than in equally common others. The study listed roughly 150 cytomegalovirus-associated TCR beta chains.

The TCR originated in a male donor in good health and CMV-seropositive. The sample was PBMCs.

CDR3 residues: CASRGTESVDEQYF. CDR3 DNA sequence: TGTGCCAGCAGGGGGACAGAATCGGTTGACGAGCAGTACTTC. The chain links TRBV13 to TRBJ2-7; 7 bases are shared with TRBD1. This CDR3 is built from 14 residues. Germline V CDR1 and CDR2: PRHDT, FYEKMQ (reference sequence). V shed 6 bases and J 5 bases; nucleotides not matched to a gene: 10.